This passage covers 25 T cell receptor beta chains from one sample sequenced in a study of cytomegalovirus exposure and HLA in healthy donors. 60 Vbeta and 13 Jbeta primers were used in PCR. Produced via immunoSEQ multiplex PCR; TCRdb's table is partial and in-frame only. Counted here are more than 100,000 clones, approximately 87% occurring once; the ten biggest clones make up roughly 1.4%. Sample: PBMCs. The receptors here all came from a middle-aged man in good health and CMV-seronegative.

The J gene is TRBJ1-5, the V gene TRBV5-1; TRBD1 aligns across 8 bases. Germline lookup yields CDR1 SGHRS and CDR2 YFSETQ. The J segment lost 4 bases and the V segment lost 5 bases, leaving 5 bases of the junction unmatched. The CDR3 length is 14 residues. The CDR3 DNA sequence: TGCGCCAGCAGTCCGGGACAGGAGAATCAGCCCCAGCATTTT. As protein: CASSPGQENQPQHF.

The chain has TRBV4-3 and TRBJ2-1; TRBD2 is a possible D gene (5 bases). This CDR3 contains 15 residues. V was cut by 1 base and J by 5 bases, with 12 bases left in between. Per germline, CDR1 LGHNA and CDR2 YSLEER. In DNA, the CDR3 is TGCGCCAGCAGCCAAGTGACTATAGGCAACAATGAGCAGTTCTTC. Its translation is CASSQVTIGNNEQFF.

The chain recombines TRBV5-1 with TRBJ2-7, with TRBD1 matching over 11 bases. Germline V lookup: CDR1 SGHRS, CDR2 YFSETQ. After removal of 2 bases from V and 3 bases from J, the junction contained 4 bases not matched to a gene. The length of the CDR3 is 15 residues. CDR3: CASSLGTGGNYEQYF. DNA of the CDR3: TGCGCCAGCAGCTTAGGGACAGGGGGTAACTACGAGCAGTACTTC.

This chain joins TRBV29-1 and TRBJ2-2, with 9 bases that match TRBD1. The junction had 8 bases not matched to a gene; V was cut back by 6 bases and J by 3 bases. The CDR3 covers 15 residues. The V gene's germline CDR1 is SQVTM and CDR2 ANQGSEA. CDR3 protein: CSVAGTGMDTGELFF. The DNA of the CDR3 is TGCAGCGTGGCCGGGACAGGGATGGACACCGGGGAGCTGTTTTTT.

DNA for the CDR3: TGTGCCAGCAGCCGAGGCAACTTGCTCATATACGAGCAGTACTTC. It yields the protein CASSRGNLLIYEQYF. The chain uses TRBV7-6 and TRBJ2-5, with D unresolved. The DNA end is a closer match to TRBJ2-7, so the J assignment may be wrong. The CDR3 spans 15 residues. The germline gives CDR1 SGHVS, CDR2 FNYEAQ.

This chain connects TRBV30 to TRBJ1-3; 9 bases are a match to TRBD1. Germline V CDR1 and CDR2: GTSNPN, SVGIG (reference sequence). V dropped 3 bases and J dropped 4; count of bases not matched to a gene: 7. The CDR3 spans 15 residues. The CDR3 DNA follows: TGTGCCTGGAGACTACCTACAGGGGGCGGAAACACCATATATTTT. Protein: CAWRLPTGGGNTIYF. The entire variable domain, with the rest obtained from reference TRBV30 and TRBJ1-3, is as follows: SQTIHQWPATLVQPVGSPLSLECTVEGTSNPNLYWYRQAAGRGLQLLFYSVGIGQISSEVPQNLSASRPQDRQFILSSKKLLLSDSGFYLCAWRLPTGGGNTIYFGEGSWLTVV.

The V call is TRBV28, the J call TRBJ2-1; 8 nucleotides align to TRBD2. After removal of 3 bases from V and 0 bases from J, the junction contained 4 bases not matched to a gene. CDR1 and CDR2 from the germline V gene are MDHEN and SYDVKM. This CDR3 spans 16 amino acids. The CDR3 nucleotides read TGTGCCAGCAGTTTTACGGGACTAGGCTCCTACAATGAGCAGTTCTTC. Residues: CASSFTGLGSYNEQFF.

The chain has TRBV7-6 and TRBJ2-5, with 7 bases lining up with TRBD2. After removal of 10 bases from V and 10 bases from J, the junction contained 15 bases not matched to a gene. Germline CDR1 reads SGHVS; CDR2 reads FNYEAQ. The CDR3 spans 13 residues. The CDR3 DNA follows: TGTGCCACGGGGGGTTCGGAGGGCCGCGACCAGTACTTC. Translating it yields CATGGSEGRDQYF.

This chain joins TRBV6-5 and TRBJ2-7; TRBD1 agrees at 9 bases. The CDR3 runs to 14 residues. V shed 5 bases, J shed 6 bases, and the junction held 8 bases outside the gene matches. The germline V gene has CDR1 MNHEY and CDR2 SVGAGI. As DNA, the CDR3 is TGTGCCAGCAGTCCCCGGGACAGGGTCAGCGAGCAGTACTTC. Translating it yields CASSPRDRVSEQYF.

Only one count was recorded for this clone. The J gene is TRBJ1-6, the V gene TRBV6-5; 9 nucleotides line up with TRBD1. The CDR3 is made up of 15 amino acids. V trimming: 6 bases; J trimming: 6 bases; junction bases outside the gene matches: 6. The V gene's germline CDR1 is MNHEY and CDR2 SVGAGI. For the CDR3, the DNA is TGTGCCAGCAGCAGGACAGGGGCTCCTAATTCACCCCTCCACTTT. Translating it yields CASSRTGAPNSPLHF.

This chain connects TRBV20-1 to TRBJ2-5; no clear D. The tail of the sequence fits TRBJ2-7 better, so the J call may be wrong. The germline CDR1 and CDR2 sequences are DFQATT and SNEGSKA (reference sequence). The CDR3 runs to 11 residues. This CDR3 reads CSAPGYYEQYF. For the CDR3, the DNA is TGCAGTGCCCCAGGCTATTACGAGCAGTACTTC.

This rearrangement joins TRBV5-1 to TRBJ1-3, with TRBD1 matching over 7 bases. This CDR3 comprises 17 residues. The J segment lost 0 bases and the V segment lost 4 bases, leaving 10 bases of the junction unmatched. CDR1 and CDR2 from the germline V gene are SGHRS and YFSETQ. CDR3 sequence (DNA): TGCGCCAGCAGCCCAGACTCCGGGACAGTCTCTGGAAACACCATATATTTT. This encodes CASSPDSGTVSGNTIYF.

The V gene is TRBV9, the J gene TRBJ2-3, with TRBD2 identical over 7 bases. The ends lost 4 bases at V and 8 bases at J; junction bases unmatched: 10. Per the germline V gene, CDR1 is SGDLS and CDR2 is YYNGEE. CDR3 size: 14 residues. The CDR3, as DNA: TGTGCCAGCAGCAGGGAGGACGGGAGGAGTACGCAGTATTTT. Amino acids: CASSREDGRSTQYF.

The CDR3, as DNA: TGTGCCAGCAAACCGGACAGGGGAAATGAAAAACTGTTTTTT. Translating gives CASKPDRGNEKLFF. The V call is TRBV5-4, the J call TRBJ1-4, with 9 bases aligning to TRBD1. Trimming cost V 6 bases and J 5 bases; bases outside gene matches: 5. Germline assignment: CDR1 SGHNT and CDR2 YYREEE (reference sequence). The CDR3 is made up of 14 amino acids.

Turning to this clone: The junction departs from germline at one end; a sequencing error may be responsible. This chain joins TRBV7-9 and TRBJ2-7; D gene unclear. Per germline, CDR1 SEHNR and CDR2 FQNEAQ (reference sequence). The CDR3 consists of 11 residues. The CDR3 is CSSSLDGEQYF. Here the CDR3 DNA reads TGTTCCAGCAGCTTAGACGGCGAGCAGTACTTC.

The table lists this clone with a count of one. V and J are TRBV30 and TRBJ2-3; 8 bases line up with TRBD2. The CDR3 contains 17 residues. CDR1 is GTSNPN, CDR2 SVGIG, per germline (reference sequence). The junction had 14 bases not matched to a gene; V was cut back by 5 bases and J by 1 base. The CDR3: CAWGWSGGARGTDTQYF. Written as DNA, the CDR3 is TGTGCCTGGGGCTGGAGCGGGGGCGCACGGGGCACAGATACGCAGTATTTT.

The chain has TRBV2 and TRBJ1-2, with unresolved D. The CDR3 length is 12 residues. Germline V gene data show CDR1 as SNHLY and CDR2 as FYNNEI. V lost 4 bases and J 5 bases, leaving 8 bases between the germline ends. CDR3 sequence (DNA): TGTGCCAGCAGTGCTATCCGGTATGGCTACACCTTC. Translating it yields CASSAIRYGYTF.

The V call is TRBV5-1, the J call TRBJ1-1; D is uncertain. This CDR3 comprises 15 residues. V was clipped by 7 bases and J by 3 bases, with 19 bases between them. The V gene's germline CDR1 is SGHRS and CDR2 YFSETQ. This CDR3 is CASYIGGAPDTEAFF. CDR3 DNA sequence: TGCGCCAGCTATATCGGAGGCGCGCCGGACACTGAAGCTTTCTTT.

This rearrangement joins TRBV4-1 to TRBJ2-5; tentative D call: TRBD2 (5 bases). Germline values: CDR1 MGHRA, CDR2 YSYEKL. The germline V and J ends were trimmed by 5 bases and 1 base, with 11 bases remaining between them. The CDR3 is made up of 14 amino acids. CDR3: CASSWERGQETQYF. CDR3 DNA: TGCGCCAGCAGCTGGGAACGGGGCCAAGAGACCCAGTACTTC.

The CDR3 loop reads CSVEQGADTEAFF. In nucleotides, the CDR3 is TGCAGCGTTGAACAGGGGGCAGACACTGAAGCTTTCTTT. V and J are TRBV29-1 and TRBJ1-1; TRBD1 aligns across 8 bases. Germline CDR1 is SQVTM and CDR2 is ANQGSEA. V dropped 2 bases and J dropped 3; count of bases not matched to a gene: 2. This CDR3 comprises 13 residues.

The chain combines TRBV13 with TRBJ2-5; weak D call: TRBD2 (6 bases). Germline loops: CDR1 PRHDT, CDR2 FYEKMQ (reference sequence). CDR3 length equals 14 residues. V lost 4 bases, J lost 5 bases, and 14 bases lay in between. CDR3 sequence (DNA): TGTGCCAGCAGCTCCTTCGGTGGGGGGGAGACCCAGTACTTC. Translated, it gives CASSSFGGGETQYF.

This clone was detected only a few times. This chain uses TRBV7-9 with TRBJ1-5; D remains ambiguous. The V gene's germline CDR1 is SEHNR and CDR2 FQNEAQ (reference sequence). The V gene lost 5 bases and the J gene lost 0 bases, with 11 bases spanning the gap. The CDR3 has 15 amino acids. CDR3 sequence: CASSPGSNSNQPQHF. DNA of the CDR3: TGTGCCAGCAGCCCGGGGTCTAATAGCAATCAGCCCCAGCATTTT.

The chain couples TRBV27 to TRBJ1-5; 8 positions match TRBD1. The CDR3 runs 14 residues. Germline CDR1 is MNHEY and CDR2 is SMNVEV (reference sequence). J gave up 3 bases and V 5 bases, and 3 bases lay outside the gene matches. CDR3 protein: CASSTGQDNQPQHF. CDR3 DNA sequence: TGTGCCAGCAGTACGGGACAGGACAATCAGCCCCAGCATTTT.

This clone was found once. The V gene is TRBV9, the J gene TRBJ2-5, with a tentative D call TRBD1 (6 bases). Germline-derived CDR1 and CDR2 are SGDLS and YYNGEE. Trimming removed 0 bases from V and 3 bases from J, with 12 bases in between. The CDR3 has 15 amino acids. CDR3 sequence (DNA): TGTGCCAGCAGCGTAGTCGGGACATTCGAAGAGACCCAGTACTTC. It specifies CASSVVGTFEETQYF.

V gene TRBV7-2 combines with J gene TRBJ2-1, with TRBD1 as a possible D gene (6 bases). This CDR3 is built from 15 residues. Germline CDR1 SGHTA, CDR2 FQGNSA. V was cut by 2 bases and J by 12 bases, with 20 bases left in between. The CDR3, as DNA: TGTGCCAGCAGCTTAAATAGCGTTGGGGGCGATTGGCAGTTCTTC. This gives the protein CASSLNSVGGDWQFF.